A single sample is the source of the 26 T cell receptor beta chains below, sequenced in a study of OX40 agonist ivuxolimab in advanced cancers. Some clones are missing from TCRdb's copy, which holds only in-frame ones; the method was immunoSEQ multiplex PCR. The sample lists 60,000 or so clones, 88% occurring once. Sample: CD4+ or CD8+ T cells sorted from blood, taken in a trial of the OX40 agonist ivuxolimab. The source is an adult with an advanced solid tumor such as melanoma, head and neck, liver or kidney cancer.

The V gene is TRBV6-6, the J gene TRBJ2-1; D is possibly TRBD1 (6 bases). V dropped 8 bases and J dropped 2 bases, with 7 bases sitting between them. Germline V gene data show CDR1 as MNHNY and CDR2 as SVGAGI (reference sequence). CDR3 length equals 12 residues. The CDR3 bases are TGTGCCAGCGAGGGGGCCTACAATGAGCAGTTCTTC. Encoded protein: CASEGAYNEQFF.

J is TRBJ2-7 and V is TRBV27, with 10 positions matching TRBD2. The CDR3 contains 16 residues. Trimming cost V 6 bases and J 5 bases; bases outside gene matches: 13. Germline CDR1 MNHEY, CDR2 SMNVEV (reference sequence). CDR3 residues: CASRLRALAGDHEQYF. The DNA of the CDR3 is TGTGCCAGCAGACTAAGGGCCCTAGCGGGAGACCACGAGCAGTACTTC.

The chain is built from TRBV5-1 and TRBJ2-2, with 9 bases lining up with TRBD2. Per germline, CDR1 SGHRS and CDR2 YFSETQ. Trimming took 0 bases from V and 2 from J; bases not matched to a gene: 2. This CDR3 has 16 amino acids. The CDR3 region has the DNA TGCGCCAGCAGCTTGGTAGCGGGGGTAAACACCGGGGAGCTGTTTTTT. Translated, it gives CASSLVAGVNTGELFF.

The chain uses TRBV10-3 and TRBJ2-7; 11 positions match TRBD2. Germline CDR1 ENHRY, CDR2 SYGVKD. This CDR3 is built from 14 residues. With V trimmed by 9 bases and J by 2 bases, 6 bases remained unmatched. Here the CDR3 reads CAMSSGRATYEQYF. For the CDR3, the DNA is TGTGCCATGAGTAGCGGGAGGGCCACCTACGAGCAGTACTTC.

This clone was counted once. CDR3 in DNA: TGTGCCAGCAGTGAATGGCAGGGGGAGGTTCATCAGCATTTT. Translating gives CASSEWQGEVHQHF. The rearrangement uses TRBV6-1 and TRBJ1-5, with 7 bases identical to TRBD1. The CDR3 runs 14 residues. Trimming at V came to 2 bases and at J to 13 bases, leaving 11 bases not matched to a gene. The germline V gene encodes CDR1 MNHNS and CDR2 SASEGT.

The CDR3 DNA reads TGTGCCAGCAGCTTTGCTCCCCCGGGACTCACTAATCGGCGGGGAAGCACAGATACGCAGTATTTT. It is translated as CASSFAPPGLTNRRGSTDTQYF. This rearrangement joins TRBV27 to TRBJ2-3; a possible D gene is TRBD2 (6 bases). The CDR3 runs to 22 residues. Per the germline V gene, CDR1 is MNHEY and CDR2 is SMNVEV (reference sequence). V gave up 6 bases and J gave up 0 bases, with 34 bases separating them.

The gene calls are TRBV7-9 and TRBJ1-5; D unclear. The CDR3 runs 13 residues. Germline V gives CDR1 SEHNR, CDR2 FQNEAQ (reference sequence). V lost 8 bases and J lost 7, with 15 bases in between. CDR3 sequence reads: CASGGLVGQPQHF. In DNA, the CDR3 is TGTGCCAGCGGAGGGCTTGTGGGACAGCCCCAGCATTTT.

The rearrangement links TRBV27 to TRBJ2-7; the D is unclear. Germline CDR1 and CDR2: MNHEY and SMNVEV (reference sequence). Trimming pared 1 base from V and 4 bases from J, leaving 8 bases between. The CDR3 sequence is 13 residues long. The CDR3 bases are TGTGCCAGCAGTTTATTCCCCTTTTACGAGCAGTACTTC. It translates to CASSLFPFYEQYF.

This chain joins TRBV20-1 and TRBJ1-1; weak D call: TRBD1 (6 bases). The ends were cut back, 6 bases at V and 1 base at J, with 6 bases in the middle. The CDR3 is made up of 11 amino acids. CDR1 is DFQATT and CDR2 is SNEGSKA in the germline V gene (reference sequence). The chain's CDR3 is CSAGANTEAFF. As DNA, the CDR3 is TGCAGTGCGGGGGCGAACACTGAAGCTTTCTTT.

This chain uses TRBV27 with TRBJ2-2; D unclear. The CDR3 is made up of 14 amino acids. The V gene's germline CDR1 is MNHEY and CDR2 SMNVEV (reference sequence). The germline V and J ends were trimmed by 6 bases and 7 bases, with 15 bases remaining between them. CDR3 bases: TGTGCCAGCAGGAAGCCTCTAGACAACGGGGAGCTGTTTTTT. Its translation is CASRKPLDNGELFF.

The chain uses TRBV5-5 and TRBJ1-4; D is uncertain. There are 15 residues in the CDR3. Germline V gene data show CDR1 as SGHKS and CDR2 as YYEKEE (reference sequence). V was cut by 0 bases and J by 6 bases, with 12 bases left in between. CDR3 protein: CASSLDRSSDEKLFF. The CDR3 DNA reads TGTGCCAGCAGCTTGGATAGGTCTAGCGATGAAAAACTGTTTTTT.

This chain connects TRBV27 to TRBJ2-7, with TRBD1 identical over 7 bases. The CDR3 runs to 14 residues. The germline gives CDR1 MNHEY, CDR2 SMNVEV (reference sequence). V was clipped by 3 bases and J by 2 bases; unmatched bases: 4. The CDR3 spells CASSFSQGTYEQYF. The CDR3 DNA reads as TGTGCCAGCAGTTTTTCACAGGGGACCTACGAGCAGTACTTC.

The rearrangement joins TRBV7-2 to TRBJ2-4, with D uncertain. The CDR3 runs to 18 residues. Germline CDR1 and CDR2: SGHTA and FQGNSA. The V end lost 5 bases, the J end lost 4 bases, and 24 bases lay between the germline ends. The CDR3 nucleotides are TGTGCCAGCAGCCCGATCGGCCGTCATGAGGTTACTAAAAACATTCAGTACTTC. Its translation: CASSPIGRHEVTKNIQYF. The full variable domain, in which reference TRBV7-2 and TRBJ2-4 provide the parts outside the CDR3, is GAGVSQSPSNKVTEKGKDVELRCDPISGHTALYWYRQSLGQGLEFLIYFQGNSAPDKSGLPSDRFSAERTGGSVSTLTIQRTQQEDSAVYLCASSPIGRHEVTKNIQYFGAGTRLSVL.

The V call is TRBV4-3, the J call TRBJ2-7; tentative D call: TRBD1 (6 bases). V was pared by 4 bases and J by 1 base, with 8 bases between. CDR1 LGHNA and CDR2 YSLEER come from the germline V gene. The CDR3 length is 13 residues. CDR3 coding DNA: TGCGCCAGCAGCCGGCAGGGGTCCTACGAGCAGTACTTC. Its protein product is CASSRQGSYEQYF.

This clone was counted a single time. The rearrangement joins TRBV9 to TRBJ1-2; unclear D gene. The V end was cut by 0 bases, the J end by 7 bases, with 4 bases between. The CDR3 is 11 amino acids. CDR1 and CDR2 (germline): SGDLS, YYNGEE. CDR3 amino acids: CASSVARGYTF. In DNA, the CDR3 is TGTGCCAGCAGCGTAGCTCGTGGCTACACCTTC.

In this sample, this clone turned up once. The chain recombines TRBV6-1 with TRBJ2-1; 7 bases agree with TRBD1. The CDR3 length is 17 residues. The V gene end was trimmed by 1 base and the J gene end by 9 bases; junction bases not matched to a gene: 15. Germline lookup yields CDR1 MNHNS and CDR2 SASEGT. CDR3 sequence reads: CASSEGGTAHYNGEQFF. CDR3 sequence (DNA): TGTGCCAGCAGTGAAGGTGGGACAGCCCACTACAATGGTGAGCAGTTCTTC.

This clone has just a few counts. The genes are TRBV18 and TRBJ2-7, with TRBD1 matching 7 bases. The CDR3 loop spans 12 amino acids. After removal of 2 bases from V and 11 bases from J, the junction contained 6 bases not matched to a gene. Germline V gene sequence: CDR1 KGHSH, CDR2 LQKENI. The CDR3 loop reads CASSPGQGDKYF. Written as DNA, the CDR3 is TGTGCCAGCTCACCAGGGCAGGGGGACAAGTACTTC.

The chain combines TRBV19 with TRBJ2-1, with D perhaps TRBD2 (6 bases). This CDR3 has 10 amino acids. With 9 bases removed from V and 8 bases from J, the gap between germline ends came to 8 bases. In germline, CDR1 is LNHDA, CDR2 SQIVND (reference sequence). The CDR3 loop reads CASRGDEQFF. The CDR3 nucleotides are TGTGCCAGCCGCGGGGATGAGCAGTTCTTC.

This sequence joins TRBV27 and TRBJ1-1; the D gene is possibly TRBD1 (5 bases). V was shortened by 3 bases and J by 1 base, with 9 bases between the two germline ends. CDR3 length equals 14 residues. Germline V CDR1 and CDR2: MNHEY, SMNVEV (reference sequence). This CDR3 is CASSLGLSNTEAFF. CDR3 bases: TGTGCCAGCAGTTTGGGACTCTCGAACACTGAAGCTTTCTTT.

V usage is TRBV28 and J usage is TRBJ2-1; 8 bases align to TRBD2. In germline, CDR1 is MDHEN, CDR2 SYDVKM. The length of the CDR3 is 17 residues. V was pared by 3 bases and J by 5 bases, with 12 bases of the junction left unmatched. CDR3: CASSFSPAGDEDNEQFF. CDR3 bases: TGTGCCAGCAGTTTCTCCCCAGCGGGGGATGAGGACAATGAGCAGTTCTTC.

This clone was observed a handful of times. In DNA form, the CDR3 reads TGTGCCAGCGGAACGGGGGAGCAGTACTTC. Its protein is CASGTGEQYF. The chain links TRBV19 to TRBJ2-7; D might be TRBD2 (5 bases). Germline V gives CDR1 LNHDA, CDR2 SQIVND (reference sequence). CDR3 length equals 10 residues. V gave up 9 bases and J gave up 7 bases, with 10 bases separating them.

The chain employs TRBV4-1 and TRBJ1-1; D ambiguous. The germline CDR1 and CDR2 sequences are MGHRA and YSYEKL. Trimming shortened V by 1 base and J by 4 bases, and 16 bases separated the two germline ends. The CDR3 consists of 16 residues. Here the CDR3 reads CASSQGAQASRTEAFF. DNA of the CDR3: TGCGCCAGCAGCCAAGGGGCCCAGGCTTCCCGCACTGAAGCTTTCTTT.

The V and J genes are TRBV28 and TRBJ1-1; D may be TRBD1 (6 bases). V was shortened by 1 base and J by 5 bases, with 14 bases between the two germline ends. The CDR3 loop spans 15 amino acids. The germline V gene encodes CDR1 MDHEN and CDR2 SYDVKM. CDR3 in amino acids: CASSLYTGSKTEAFF. CDR3 DNA sequence: TGTGCCAGCAGTTTATACACAGGGAGTAAAACTGAAGCTTTCTTT.

The chain couples TRBV28 to TRBJ1-2; no firm D call. In germline, CDR1 is MDHEN, CDR2 SYDVKM. This CDR3 spans 12 amino acids. Trimming cost V 8 bases and J 3 bases, with 10 bases left between them. The CDR3 bases are TGTGCCAGCCGAAGTATTGACTATGGCTACACCTTC. Protein sequence: CASRSIDYGYTF.

This clone was counted once. The V and J genes are TRBV11-2 and TRBJ1-2; 8 nucleotides align to TRBD1. The CDR3 sequence is 14 residues long. Trimming removed 1 base from V and 4 bases from J; junction bases left unmatched: 2. In germline, CDR1 is SGHAT, CDR2 FQNNGV. The CDR3 reads CASSLGQGSYGYTF. CDR3 in DNA: TGTGCCAGCAGCTTAGGACAGGGGTCCTATGGCTACACCTTC.

The chain is built from TRBV28 and TRBJ1-2, with a possible D match to TRBD1 (6 bases). Germline V lookup: CDR1 MDHEN, CDR2 SYDVKM. V lost 6 bases and J lost 8, with 19 bases in between. The CDR3 has 14 amino acids. CDR3 region: CASRRQAETQGYTF. The CDR3, as DNA: TGTGCCAGCAGACGACAGGCCGAAACCCAAGGCTACACCTTC.